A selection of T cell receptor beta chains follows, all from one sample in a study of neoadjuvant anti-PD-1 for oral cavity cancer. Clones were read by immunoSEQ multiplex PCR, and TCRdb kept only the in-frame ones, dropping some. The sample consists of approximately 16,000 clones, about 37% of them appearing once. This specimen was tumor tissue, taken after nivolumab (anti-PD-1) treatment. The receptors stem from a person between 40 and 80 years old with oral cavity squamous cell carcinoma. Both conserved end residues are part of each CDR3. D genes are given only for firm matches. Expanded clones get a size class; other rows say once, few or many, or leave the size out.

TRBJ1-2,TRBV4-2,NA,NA,TGTGCCAGCAGCCAAGAAAGGGGGGACTATGGCTACACCTTC,CASSQERGDYGYTF
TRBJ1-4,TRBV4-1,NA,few,TGCGCCAGCAGCCAAGACGGACATTACACAACTAATGAAAAACTGTTTTTT,CASSQDGHYTTNEKLFF
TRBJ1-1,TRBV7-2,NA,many,TGTGCCAGCAGCTTAGCGGCGGGAATCTATGAAGCTTTCTTT,CASSLAAGIYEAFF
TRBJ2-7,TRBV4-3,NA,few,TGCGCCAGCAGCCAAGGAAGGGGCGAGCAGTACTTC,CASSQGRGEQYF
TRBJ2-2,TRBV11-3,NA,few,TGTGCCAGCAGCCTGGGTACAGTGAACACCGGGGAGCTGTTTTTT,CASSLGTVNTGELFF
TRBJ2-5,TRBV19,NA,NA,TGTGCCAGTAGTATCCAGTTCCAAGAGACCCAGTACTTC,CASSIQFQETQYF
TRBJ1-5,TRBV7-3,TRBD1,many,TGTGCCAGCAGCTTAGGACAGGCCACCCCCTATAGCAATCAGCCCCAGCATTTT,CASSLGQATPYSNQPQHF
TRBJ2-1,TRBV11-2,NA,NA,TGTGCCAGCAGCCTCCTGACAGGAGGTACGCTTAATGAGCAGTTCTTC,CASSLLTGGTLNEQFF
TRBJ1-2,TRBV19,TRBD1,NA,TGTGCCAGTAGTAGAAAGGGGGCTCGAGGCTACACCTTC,CASSRKGARGYTF
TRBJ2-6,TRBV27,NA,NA,TGTGCCAGCAGTTCGGCAGGACCTGGGGCCAACGTCCTGACTTTC,CASSSAGPGANVLTF
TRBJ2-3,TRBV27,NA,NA,TGTGCCAGCAGTTCCCTCGGGTCTACAGATACGCAGTATTTT,CASSSLGSTDTQYF
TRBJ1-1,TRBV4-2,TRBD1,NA,TGTGCCAGCAGCCAAGAAAGGGGGCGAAGCACTGAAGCTTTCTTT,CASSQERGRSTEAFF
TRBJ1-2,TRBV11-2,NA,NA,TGTGCCAGCAGCTCCGGGATGAATGGCTACACCTTC,CASSSGMNGYTF
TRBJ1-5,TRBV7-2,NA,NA,TGTGCCAGCAGCTCCCGGAGTCATCAGCCCCAGCATTTT,CASSSRSHQPQHF
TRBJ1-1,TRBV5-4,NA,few,TGTGCCAGCAGCTTGGAATTGGGGGGGGCCACTGAAGCTTTCTTT,CASSLELGGATEAFF
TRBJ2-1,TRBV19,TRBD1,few,TGTGCCAGTAGTATAGGCGGGGACAGGGGGGGCAATGAGCAGTTCTTC,CASSIGGDRGGNEQFF
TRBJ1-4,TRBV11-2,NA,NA,TGTGCCAGCAGCTTATCAGGTGCAACTAATGAAAAACTGTTTTTT,CASSLSGATNEKLFF
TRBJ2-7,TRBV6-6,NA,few,TGTGCCAGCAGTTTCTCAGGCCAATCAACCGAGCAGTACTTC,CASSFSGQSTEQYF
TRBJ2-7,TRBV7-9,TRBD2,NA,TGTGCCAGCAGCCCTTCGGGGGGCTCCTACGAGCAGTACTTC,CASSPSGGSYEQYF
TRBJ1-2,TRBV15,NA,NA,TGTGCCACCAGCAGAGGAGGGGGCTATGGCTACACCTTC,CATSRGGGYGYTF
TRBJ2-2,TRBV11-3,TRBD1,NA,TGTGCCAGCAGCCGGGACAGGGGGACCGGGGAGCTGTTTTTT,CASSRDRGTGELFF
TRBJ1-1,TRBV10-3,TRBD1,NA,TGTGCCATCAGCAAACTCCGACAGGGAGGGATGAACACTGAAGCTTTCTTT,CAISKLRQGGMNTEAFF
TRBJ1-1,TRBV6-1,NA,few,TGTGCCAGCAGTACCCAGGGAAACACTGAAGCTTTCTTT,CASSTQGNTEAFF
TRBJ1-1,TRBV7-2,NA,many,TGTGCCAGCACCAATTACAGGAACACTGAAGCTTTCTTT,CASTNYRNTEAFF
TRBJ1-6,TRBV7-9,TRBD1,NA,TGTGCCAGCAGCTTAGCGCGACAGGGCCAGGTTCGGCCCCTCCACTTT,CASSLARQGQVRPLHF
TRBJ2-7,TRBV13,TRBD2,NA,TGTGCCAGCAGCCTCGGACTAGCGGGGGGCTACGAGCAGTACTTC,CASSLGLAGGYEQYF
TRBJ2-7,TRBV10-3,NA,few,TGTGCCACCGGCCCGGAGGGAACCTACGAGCAGTACTTC,CATGPEGTYEQYF
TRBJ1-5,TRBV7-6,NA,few,TGTGCCAGCAGCTTAGCGGGAGATCAGCCCCAGCATTTT,CASSLAGDQPQHF
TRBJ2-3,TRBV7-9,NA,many,TGTGCCAGCAGCTGGACGCGGAGCACAGATACGCAGTATTTT,CASSWTRSTDTQYF
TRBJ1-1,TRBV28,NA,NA,TGTGCCAGCAGTTCCTCGGGGGCCCGCGTCGGAACTGAAGCTTTCTTT,CASSSSGARVGTEAFF
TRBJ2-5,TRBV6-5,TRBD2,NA,TGTGCCAGCAGTTACCAGACTAGCGGCCAAGAGACCCAGTACTTC,CASSYQTSGQETQYF
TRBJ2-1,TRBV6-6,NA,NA,TGTGCCAGCAGTTCGGGGCCCTACAATGAGCAGTTCTTC,CASSSGPYNEQFF
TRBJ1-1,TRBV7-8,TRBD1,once,TGTGCCAGCAGCTCATCCGGGACAGGGGGCTATCGCCCTATGAACACTGAAGCTTTCTTT,CASSSSGTGGYRPMNTEAFF
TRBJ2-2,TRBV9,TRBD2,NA,TGTGCCAGCAGCGTAGAGGTCGCGGGGGGGCAGTGGAGCACCGGGGAGCTGTTTTTT,CASSVEVAGGQWSTGELFF
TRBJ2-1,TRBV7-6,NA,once,TGTGCCAGCAGTCCCAAGTCCGGGGTATCCTACAATGAGCAGTTCTTC,CASSPKSGVSYNEQFF
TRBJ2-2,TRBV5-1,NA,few,TGCGCCAGCAGCTTGATTCAGGGGTGGAACGGGGAGCTGTTTTTT,CASSLIQGWNGELFF
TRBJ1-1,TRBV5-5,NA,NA,TGTGCCAGCAGCCGAGGCAGGTACAACACTGAAGCTTTCTTT,CASSRGRYNTEAFF
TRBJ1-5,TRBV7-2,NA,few,TGTGCCAGCAGCTTCCAAAGCAATCAGCCCCAGCATTTT,CASSFQSNQPQHF
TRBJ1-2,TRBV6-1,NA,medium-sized,TGTGCCAGCAGTGGTTCCGGGTACGGCTACACCTTC,CASSGSGYGYTF
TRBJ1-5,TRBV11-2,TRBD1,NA,TGTGCCAGCAGCCTAGGGACAGAGGGACAGCCCCAGCATTTT,CASSLGTEGQPQHF
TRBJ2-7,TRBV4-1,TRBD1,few,TGCGCCAGCAGCCGCCAGACAGGGGACGATGAGCAGTACTTC,CASSRQTGDDEQYF
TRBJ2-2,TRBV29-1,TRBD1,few,TGCAGCGTTGAAGACCAGGAGACAGGGCTATCCGGGGAGCTGTTTTTT,CSVEDQETGLSGELFF
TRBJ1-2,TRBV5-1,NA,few,TGCGCCAGCAGCTTGGATTTGCCCCCTGTCTATGGCTACACCTTC,CASSLDLPPVYGYTF
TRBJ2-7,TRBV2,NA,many,TGTGCCAGCAGGGGTTGGGTTCGCGACGAGCAGTACTTC,CASRGWVRDEQYF
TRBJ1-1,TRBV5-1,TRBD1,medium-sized,TGCGCCAGCAGCTTGTCCCCGACAGGGCCTGACGGGGCTGAAGCTTTCTTT,CASSLSPTGPDGAEAFF
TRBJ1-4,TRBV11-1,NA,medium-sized,TGTGCCAGCAGCTTGCAGGCGCGCAATGAAAAACTGTTTTTT,CASSLQARNEKLFF
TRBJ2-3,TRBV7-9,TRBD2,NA,TGTGCCAGCAGTCCGCTAGCGGGGGGAGCAGATACGCAGTATTTT,CASSPLAGGADTQYF
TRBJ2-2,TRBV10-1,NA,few,TGCGCCAGCAACAGCGGGCAGGGGAACACCGGGGAGCTGTTTTTT,CASNSGQGNTGELFF
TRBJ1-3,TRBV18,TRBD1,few,TGTGCCAGCTCACCTTCACCGGGACAGGGGGCAAAATCTGGAAACACCATATATTTT,CASSPSPGQGAKSGNTIYF
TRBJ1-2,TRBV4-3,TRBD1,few,TGCGCCAGCAGCCGAGTATTGGACAGGGGTTCCTATGGCTACACCTTC,CASSRVLDRGSYGYTF
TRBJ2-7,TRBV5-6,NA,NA,TGTGCCAGCAGCTTGTGGGGAACCTACGAGCAGTACTTC,CASSLWGTYEQYF
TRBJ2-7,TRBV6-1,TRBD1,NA,TGTGCCAGCAGTGCACTACTGGGGCCAGGGGGCGGCAACGAGCAGTACTTC,CASSALLGPGGGNEQYF
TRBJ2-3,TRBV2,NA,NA,TGTGCCAGCAGCTTATGGGGAGCGGTCGCAGATACGCAGTATTTT,CASSLWGAVADTQYF
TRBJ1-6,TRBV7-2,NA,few,TGTGCCAGCAGCTTAGTGGGCGACCAAGAGGGTAATTCACCCCTCCACTTT,CASSLVGDQEGNSPLHF